These T cell receptor beta chains were read from a single sample in a study of Graves' ophthalmopathy and Graves' hyperthyroidism. TCRdb re-called the multiplex PCR reads with MiXCR, one entry per CDR3 protein. The sample lists 260,000 or so distinct CDR3 sequences; about 46% were seen once. The specimen sequenced was peripheral blood. The receptors shown here come from an adult man with Graves' ophthalmopathy. CDR3s include the opening cysteine and the closing phenylalanine or tryptophan. D genes are given only for firm matches. Clone size is given for some rows only: seen once, a few or many times, or a class if the clone is expanded.

TRBD1	-	15	TRBV5-5	TRBJ1-2	CASTMPGGTNYGYTF	TGTGCCAGCACTATGCCAGGGGGCACTAACTATGGCTACACCTTC
-	many	12	TRBV29-1	TRBJ2-5	CSVDRGRETQYF	TGCAGCGTTGACAGGGGAAGAGAGACCCAGTACTTC
-	many	13	TRBV9	TRBJ1-6	CASSVAAASPLHF	TGTGCCAGCAGCGTAGCGGCAGCTTCACCCCTCCACTTT
TRBD2	few	13	TRBV20-1	TRBJ2-7	CSAPRTSSYEQYF	TGCAGTGCTCCGAGGACTAGTAGCTACGAGCAGTACTTC
-	-	14	TRBV5-1	TRBJ2-7	CASSTGTDLGEQYF	TGCGCCAGCAGCACCGGGACCGATCTAGGGGAGCAGTACTTC
TRBD1	many	15	TRBV20-1	TRBJ1-6	CSARDRDRLESPLHF	TGCAGTGCTAGAGATCGGGACAGGCTCGAGTCACCCCTCCACTTT
-	-	14	TRBV7-2	TRBJ2-5	CASSLEAGEKTQYF	TGTGCCAGCAGCTTAGAGGCAGGGGAAAAGACCCAGTACTTC
-	-	14	TRBV7-9	TRBJ2-7	CASSEEELGYEQYF	TGTGCCAGCAGCGAAGAGGAGCTAGGCTACGAGCAGTACTTC
TRBD1	-	15	TRBV10-1	TRBJ2-7	CASSQGPTGTHEQYF	TGTGCCAGCAGTCAGGGGCCGACAGGGACACACGAGCAGTACTTC
TRBD1	-	15	TRBV6-5	TRBJ1-2	CASRATGEDAYGYTF	TGTGCCAGCAGAGCAACAGGGGAGGACGCCTATGGCTACACCTTC
TRBD1	-	17	TRBV11-1	TRBJ1-2	CASSSLDGTATNYGYTF	TGTGCCAGCAGCTCTCTTGACGGGACAGCCACTAACTATGGCTACACCTTC
-	once	15	TRBV5-5	TRBJ2-2	CASSLGQTNTGELFF	TGTGCCAGCAGCTTGGGACAGACGAACACCGGGGAGCTGTTTTTT
TRBD1	-	17	TRBV2	TRBJ2-5	CASNNGQGRMGQETQYF	TGTGCCAGCAACAACGGACAGGGCCGAATGGGCCAAGAGACCCAGTACTTC
-	-	13	TRBV12-3/TRBV12-4	TRBJ2-5	CASSRSRWETQYF	TGTGCCAGCAGCCGATCTCGATGGGAGACCCAGTACTTC
-	-	14	TRBV7-9	TRBJ1-4	CASSTRSINEKLFF	TGTGCCAGCAGCACTCGATCGATTAATGAAAAACTGTTTTTT
-	-	14	TRBV6-5	TRBJ1-6	CASTPVSRDSPLHF	TGTGCCAGCACCCCGGTTAGCCGGGATTCACCCCTCCACTTT
-	once	15	TRBV24-1	TRBJ1-1	CATSDSGRMNTEAFF	TGTGCCACCAGTGATTCTGGCCGCATGAACACTGAAGCTTTCTTT
TRBD1	few	15	TRBV5-4	TRBJ2-6	CASSRGGTGANVLTF	TGTGCCAGCAGCCGAGGGGGCACTGGGGCCAACGTCCTGACTTTC
-	many	14	TRBV19	TRBJ1-1	CASSSRGPNTEAFF	TGTGCCAGTAGTTCAAGGGGTCCAAACACTGAAGCTTTCTTT
TRBD1	few	13	TRBV7-9	TRBJ1-4	CASSQGVDEKLFF	TGTGCCAGCAGCCAGGGGGTGGATGAAAAACTGTTTTTT
-	few	15	TRBV9	TRBJ1-5	CASSVEGNSNQPQHF	TGTGCCAGCAGCGTAGAGGGGAATAGCAATCAGCCCCAGCATTTT
-	-	14	TRBV2	TRBJ1-4	CASSPEGRGEKLFF	TGTGCCAGCAGTCCCGAAGGACGCGGGGAAAAACTGTTTTTT
-	many	14	TRBV24-1	TRBJ2-2	CATSGAGITGELFF	TGTGCCACCAGTGGGGCAGGGATCACCGGGGAGCTGTTTTTT
-	-	13	TRBV20-1	TRBJ2-7	CSARDNVAYEQYF	TGCAGTGCTAGAGATAACGTTGCCTACGAGCAGTACTTC
TRBD1	-	14	TRBV10-2	TRBJ2-7	CASRTDRGLDEQYF	TGTGCCAGCAGAACGGACAGGGGGCTCGACGAGCAGTACTTC
-	many	13	TRBV5-8	TRBJ1-1	CASSWEANTEAFF	TGTGCCAGCAGTTGGGAGGCGAACACTGAAGCTTTCTTT
TRBD1	-	16	TRBV9	TRBJ1-4	CASSVAAGQGNEKLFF	TGTGCCAGCAGCGTGGCCGCCGGACAGGGGAATGAAAAACTGTTTTTT
TRBD1	few	14	TRBV4-1	TRBJ1-2	CASSLPGGSGGYTF	TGCGCCAGCAGTCTTCCAGGGGGAAGTGGGGGCTACACCTTC
-	-	12	TRBV12-3/TRBV12-4	TRBJ1-1	CVSSLANTEAFF	TGTGTCAGCAGTTTAGCGAACACTGAAGCTTTCTTT
-	few	14	TRBV7-6	TRBJ1-1	CASSPRPGYTEAFF	TGTGCCAGCAGCCCCCGCCCAGGTTACACTGAAGCTTTCTTT
-	many	14	TRBV7-6	TRBJ1-2	CASSLGTSTEGYTF	TGTGCCAGCAGCCTGGGGACGTCCACCGAGGGCTACACCTTC
TRBD1	-	16	TRBV7-8	TRBJ1-5	CASSPRTGNSNQPQHF	TGTGCCAGCAGCCCCCGGACAGGGAATAGCAATCAGCCCCAGCATTTT
TRBD2	-	15	TRBV7-2	TRBJ2-5	CASSFFSGVGETQYF	TGTGCCAGCAGCTTTTTTAGCGGGGTAGGGGAGACCCAGTACTTC